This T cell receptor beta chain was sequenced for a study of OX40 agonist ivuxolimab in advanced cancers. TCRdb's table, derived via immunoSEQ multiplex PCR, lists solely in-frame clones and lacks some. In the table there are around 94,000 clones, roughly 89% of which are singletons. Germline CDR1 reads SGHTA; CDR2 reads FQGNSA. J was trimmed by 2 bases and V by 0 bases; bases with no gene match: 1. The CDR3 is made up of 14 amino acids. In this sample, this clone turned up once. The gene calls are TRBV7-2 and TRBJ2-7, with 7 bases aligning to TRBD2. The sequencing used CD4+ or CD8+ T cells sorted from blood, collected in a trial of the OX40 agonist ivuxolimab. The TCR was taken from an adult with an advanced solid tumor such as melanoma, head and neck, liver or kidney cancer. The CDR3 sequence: CASSLAAGAYEQYF. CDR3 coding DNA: TGTGCCAGCAGCTTAGCGGCGGGAGCCTACGAGCAGTACTTC. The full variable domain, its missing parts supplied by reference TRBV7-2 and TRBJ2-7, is GAGVSQSPSNKVTEKGKDVELRCDPISGHTALYWYRQSLGQGLEFLIYFQGNSAPDKSGLPSDRFSAERTGGSVSTLTIQRTQQEDSAVYLCASSLAAGAYEQYFGPGTRLTVT.